The 5 T cell receptor beta chains below were found in one sample sequenced in a study of cytomegalovirus exposure and HLA in healthy donors (dated by TCRdb to the late 2010s). Library construction relied on the immunoSEQ multiplex PCR assay. For the multiplex PCR, a mixture combining 60 forward primers for TCR Vbeta segments and 13 reverse primers for TCR Jbeta segments was used. The immuneACCESS repertoire file appears here via TCRdb, limited to in-frame rearrangements. These files lack a portion of the clones; in checked studies, under half of the deficit traces to unresolved V genes, and the cause of the others is not known. The sample table gives about 35,000 clones. The ten largest clones add up to 4.5% to 5% of the sample. The sample consisted of PBMCs. These receptors came from a middle-aged woman in good health and CMV-seropositive.

CDR3 residues: CASSQEGTGIQETQYF. CDR3 nucleotides: TGCGCCAGCAGCCAAGAAGGAACAGGGATTCAAGAGACCCAGTACTTC. The chain links TRBV4-1 to TRBJ2-5, with D possibly matching TRBD1 (6 bases). Per germline, CDR1 MGHRA and CDR2 YSYEKL. The CDR3 runs 16 residues. The germline V and J ends were trimmed by 0 bases and 2 bases, with 13 bases remaining between them.

J is TRBJ2-1 and V is TRBV4-1, with TRBD2 as a possible D gene (5 bases). The CDR3 extends over 16 amino acids. Germline V gene lookup returns CDR1 MGHRA and CDR2 YSYEKL. Trimming shortened V by 1 base and J by 0 bases, and 10 bases separated the two germline ends. In nucleotides, the CDR3 is TGCGCCAGCAGCCAAGTTCTGGGGAGCTCCTACAATGAGCAGTTCTTC. This gives the protein CASSQVLGSSYNEQFF.

The chain couples TRBV29-1 to TRBJ1-2, with a tentative D call TRBD1 (6 bases). The germline gives CDR1 SQVTM, CDR2 ANQGSEA. V gave up 6 bases and J gave up 8 bases, with 19 bases separating them. The CDR3 totals 13 residues. This CDR3 is CSVVEGGGDGYTF. In DNA, the CDR3 is TGCAGCGTAGTCGAGGGAGGGGGGGACGGCTACACCTTC.

This chain's CDR3 is CASSPYSGHKTQYF. CDR3 in DNA: TGTGCCAGCAGTCCCTACAGTGGCCATAAGACCCAGTACTTC. The genes are TRBV6-1 and TRBJ2-5, with no clear D. This CDR3 comprises 14 residues. V was shortened by 5 bases and J by 6 bases, with 16 bases between the two germline ends. Germline V gene sequence: CDR1 MNHNS, CDR2 SASEGT.

V and J are TRBV7-2 and TRBJ2-1; a weak D match, TRBD1 (7 bases). Looked up from germline, CDR1 is SGHTA and CDR2 is FQGNSA. V lost 3 bases and J 0 bases, leaving 9 bases between the germline ends. CDR3 length: 15 amino acids. In nucleotides, the CDR3 is TGTGCCAGCAGCTTGGAGGGGGCCTCCTACAATGAGCAGTTCTTC. Translated, it gives CASSLEGASYNEQFF.